Presented here are 17 T cell receptor beta chains from one specimen sequenced in a study of blood T cell repertoires in COVID-19. Libraries were prepared by immunoSEQ multiplex PCR; TCRdb keeps only in-frame clonotypes and omits some of them. The sample consists of 120,000 or so clones, 80% to 90% of them appearing once. Sample: peripheral blood. These receptors came from a woman in her fifties or sixties with acute or convalescent COVID-19.

The CDR3 nucleotides read TGTGCCAGCAGTTTATCCTCTTGGGGCATGGGTGGCTACACCTTC. This translates into CASSLSSWGMGGYTF. The chain carries TRBV28 and TRBJ1-2; D is perhaps TRBD1 (5 bases). The CDR3 is 15 amino acids. Germline CDR1 MDHEN, CDR2 SYDVKM. The ends were cut back, 1 base at V and 7 bases at J, with 16 bases in the middle.

V gene TRBV5-1 combines with J gene TRBJ1-1; no clear D gene. The germline V and J ends were trimmed by 1 base and 4 bases, with 14 bases remaining between them. The CDR3 has 15 residues. Germline-derived CDR1 and CDR2 are SGHRS and YFSETQ. CDR3 in amino acids: CASSLLFTSGTEAFF. In DNA form, the CDR3 reads TGCGCCAGCAGCTTGCTTTTTACCTCAGGCACTGAAGCTTTCTTT.

This clone was observed a single time. The germline gene is not matched at one end of the junction; a read error may be the cause. V is TRBV18 and J is TRBJ1-1; D uncertain. CDR3 length equals 11 residues. Germline CDR1 KGHSH, CDR2 LQKENI. CDR3 sequence: CASSDQEAGIF. The CDR3 DNA reads TGTGCCAGCTCAGACCAGGAAGCGGGGATCTTT.

This clone was found a few times. J is TRBJ2-3 and V is TRBV7-2; D unclear. The V gene lost 2 bases and the J gene lost 2 bases, with 11 bases spanning the gap. The CDR3 is 15 amino acids. CDR1 SGHTA and CDR2 FQGNSA come from the germline V gene. The CDR3 is CASSLSALNTDTQYF. Here the CDR3 DNA reads TGTGCCAGCAGCTTATCTGCGTTGAACACAGATACGCAGTATTTT.

This chain joins TRBV2 and TRBJ2-3; the match to TRBD2 covers 13 bases. This CDR3 spans 15 amino acids. J was trimmed by 5 bases and V by 7 bases; bases with no gene match: 6. Per germline, CDR1 SNHLY and CDR2 FYNNEI. The CDR3 loop is CASTRLAGGQDTQYF. DNA for the CDR3: TGTGCCAGCACCCGACTAGCGGGGGGCCAAGATACGCAGTATTTT.

The chain recombines TRBV4-2 with TRBJ2-7; 9 bases match TRBD2. The CDR3 contains 16 residues. CDR1 is LGHNA, CDR2 YNFKEQ, per germline. The ends lost 1 base at V and 0 bases at J; junction bases unmatched: 4. CDR3 nucleotide sequence: TGTGCCAGCAGCCAAGGAGCTAGCGGGGACTCCTACGAGCAGTACTTC. Amino acid sequence: CASSQGASGDSYEQYF.

V and J are TRBV19 and TRBJ1-5; D perhaps matches TRBD1 (6 bases). There are 15 residues in the CDR3. Germline V gene lookup returns CDR1 LNHDA and CDR2 SQIVND (reference sequence). The V end lost 6 bases, the J end lost 6 bases, and 18 bases lay between the germline ends. DNA of the CDR3: TGTGCCAGTAGAGGCGGGGGGGCAAATCGTCAGCCCCAGCATTTT. It codes for CASRGGGANRQPQHF.

This clone was observed a single time. The rearrangement joins TRBV14 to TRBJ2-7, with TRBD1 identical over 8 bases. V shed 4 bases and J 6 bases; nucleotides not matched to a gene: 8. The germline CDR1 and CDR2 sequences are SGHDN and FVKESK. The CDR3 is made up of 14 amino acids. CDR3 sequence (DNA): TGTGCCAGCAGCCTGGGGACAGGACTCCTCGAGCAGTACTTC. As protein: CASSLGTGLLEQYF.

The chain links TRBV6-6 to TRBJ1-2, with D hard to call. Germline V gene lookup returns CDR1 MNHNY and CDR2 SVGAGI (reference sequence). V lost 0 bases, J lost 8 bases, and 10 bases lay in between. The CDR3 sequence is 13 residues long. CDR3 DNA: TGTGCCAGCAGTTACTCGCTAGGAAACGGCTACACCTTC. Residues: CASSYSLGNGYTF.

The V and J genes are TRBV4-3 and TRBJ2-3; D is undetermined. The CDR3 is 14 amino acids. Trimming pared 3 bases from V and 4 bases from J, leaving 11 bases between. Per germline, CDR1 LGHNA and CDR2 YSLEER. CDR3 DNA sequence: TGCGCCAGCAGCCAGAGCGCCAACTCAGATACGCAGTATTTT. Protein: CASSQSANSDTQYF.

This chain joins TRBV7-8 and TRBJ1-5, with D hard to call. V was clipped by 5 bases and J by 0 bases, with 8 bases between them. The CDR3 spans 14 residues. Germline V lookup: CDR1 SGHVS, CDR2 FQNEAQ. The CDR3 loop is CASSRKHSNQPQHF. For the CDR3, the DNA is TGTGCCAGCAGCCGCAAACATAGCAATCAGCCCCAGCATTTT.

This clone is a singleton in its sample. The chain combines TRBV14 with TRBJ2-7, with 8 bases matching TRBD1. V gave up 6 bases and J gave up 4 bases; unmatched junction bases: 14. CDR3 length: 16 residues. CDR1 SGHDN and CDR2 FVKESK come from the germline V gene. CDR3 sequence reads: CASSHNGQGKYYEQYF. CDR3 bases: TGTGCCAGCAGTCACAACGGACAGGGTAAGTATTACGAGCAGTACTTC.

Remarks on this clone: The same CDR3 also results from other DNA sequences found in this sample. This chain joins TRBV24-1 and TRBJ2-1; 11 bases line up with TRBD2. Losses at the gene ends were 3 bases for V and 4 bases for J; bases not matched to a gene: 4. From germline, CDR1 is KGHDR and CDR2 SFDVKD. CDR3 length equals 16 residues. Written as DNA, the CDR3 is TGTGCCACCAGTGATCCCGGGACTAGCGGTTACAATGAGCAGTTCTTC. This sequence encodes CATSDPGTSGYNEQFF.

J is TRBJ2-1 and V is TRBV30; 7 bases are a match to TRBD2. The junction had 9 bases not matched to a gene; V was cut back by 0 bases and J by 4 bases. This CDR3 contains 16 residues. Germline-derived CDR1 and CDR2 are GTSNPN and SVGIG (reference sequence). In DNA, the CDR3 is TGTGCCTGGAGTGTAGTCAAGCGGGGAACTTACAATGAGCAGTTCTTC. Translating gives CAWSVVKRGTYNEQFF.

The CDR3 nucleotides read TGTGCCAGCAGTCCGGAGGGGGCTAGGGAGACCCAGTACTTC. Amino acid sequence: CASSPEGARETQYF. The V gene is TRBV28, the J gene TRBJ2-5; a weak D match, TRBD1 (7 bases). Germline CDR1 is MDHEN and CDR2 is SYDVKM. V gave up 5 bases and J gave up 5 bases, with 15 bases separating them. The CDR3 runs to 14 residues.

This rearrangement joins TRBV9 to TRBJ2-2; TRBD1 matches 10 bases. The CDR3 spans 16 residues. Germline CDR1 SGDLS, CDR2 YYNGEE. V trimming: 4 bases; J trimming: 4 bases; junction bases outside the gene matches: 7. The CDR3 reads CASSSSGTGATGELFF. The CDR3 region has the DNA TGTGCCAGCAGCTCATCCGGGACAGGGGCCACCGGGGAGCTGTTTTTT.

This chain joins TRBV18 and TRBJ1-1; D may be TRBD1 (5 bases). Germline values: CDR1 KGHSH, CDR2 LQKENI. CDR3 length equals 12 residues. V gave up 3 bases and J gave up 7 bases, with 9 bases separating them. CDR3 loop: CASSPGGHEAFF. The DNA for the CDR3 is TGTGCCAGCTCACCCGGGGGTCATGAAGCTTTCTTT.